This T cell receptor beta chain was sequenced during a study of blood T cell repertoires in COVID-19. Repertoires were generated with immunoSEQ multiplex PCR, while TCRdb's copy carries only in-frame clones and drops some. The sample has about 250,000 clones, about nine tenths seen once. The clonotype comes from a man aged 18 to 35 who had recovered from COVID-19. Material: PBMCs or T cells enriched from blood (not recorded which).

The CDR3 DNA follows: TGCGCCAGCAGCTTGGCCCGACTCGATCAAGAGCAGTTCTTC. Amino acids: CASSLARLDQEQFF. The chain carries TRBV5-1 and TRBJ2-1; no clear D. In germline, CDR1 is SGHRS, CDR2 YFSETQ. The V gene lost 0 bases and the J gene lost 10 bases, with 14 bases spanning the gap. This CDR3 is 14 amino acids long.